A selection of T cell receptor beta chains follows, all from one sample in a study of T cells after yellow fever vaccination. TCRdb processed the 5' RACE reads anew with MiXCR; each CDR3 protein has one entry. The data show approximately 180,000 distinct CDR3 sequences, with roughly 6.4% seen just once and less than 3.5% held by the top ten. Sample: CD4+ T cells sorted from PBMCs, taken on the day of the first yellow fever vaccination. These receptors were collected from a man younger than 35 who received the YFV17D yellow fever vaccine. Each CDR3 is given with its conserved first and last residue. D genes are given only for firm matches. For some rows the clone size is stated as once, few or many, or as a class when expanded; others skip it.

TRBV7-2	many	.	TRBJ2-7	TGTGCCAGCGGTGAGGGCACAAACTCCTACGAGCAGTACTTC	CASGEGTNSYEQYF
TRBV4-2	.	.	TRBJ2-7	TGTGCCAGCAGCCAAGATTGGGACACGGGACGGTTTGACGAGCAGTACTTC	CASSQDWDTGRFDEQYF
TRBV5-1	few	TRBD1	TRBJ1-2	TGCGCCAGCAGCTTGATGACAGGGCCGGAAGGCTACACCTTC	CASSLMTGPEGYTF
TRBV5-1	many	TRBD1	TRBJ2-5	TGCGCCAGTGGGACAGGGAATGTCCAAGAGACCCAGTACTTC	CASGTGNVQETQYF
TRBV5-8	.	TRBD1	TRBJ2-7	TGTGCCAGCAGCTTGGTGGGACAGACCTCCTACGAGCAGTACTTC	CASSLVGQTSYEQYF
TRBV2	many	.	TRBJ2-1	TGTGCCAGCAGCAGGGGATTGGGGAATGAGCAGTTCTTC	CASSRGLGNEQFF
TRBV12-3/TRBV12-4	many	.	TRBJ2-3	TGTGCCAGCAGTTTTGGTGCGGGACAGTCAGATACGCAGTATTTT	CASSFGAGQSDTQYF
TRBV18	few	.	TRBJ2-7	TGTGCCAGCTCACCACCGCGAGAGTCCTACGAGCAGTACTTC	CASSPPRESYEQYF
TRBV5-1	.	TRBD1	TRBJ1-1	TGCGCCAGCAGCTTTTCTCCAGGGGGATCCACTGAAGCTTTCTTT	CASSFSPGGSTEAFF
TRBV5-6	.	TRBD1	TRBJ2-6	TGTGCCAGCAGCGAATTGACAGGGACCAACGTCCTGACTTTC	CASSELTGTNVLTF
TRBV6-1	many	.	TRBJ2-2	TGTGCCAGCAGTGAACCTCCCGCCGGGGAGCTGTTTTTT	CASSEPPAGELFF
TRBV6-5	.	.	TRBJ1-3	.	CASSSSGHAGSGNTIYF
TRBV29-1	many	TRBD2	TRBJ2-5	TGCAGCGTTGAAGTAGCGGGGGGCCGAAAGGCCCAGTACTTC	CSVEVAGGRKAQYF
TRBV5-4	many	TRBD1	TRBJ1-1	TGTGCCAGCAGCTTGCCAGACAGGGGGCGAACTGAAGCTTTCTTT	CASSLPDRGRTEAFF
TRBV20-1	few	TRBD2	TRBJ2-3	TGCAGTGCTGGGAGCGGGGTTAGCACAGATACGCAGTATTTT	CSAGSGVSTDTQYF
TRBV20-1	few	TRBD1	TRBJ2-2	TGCAGTGCTGCCGGGACAGCCCCGAACACCGGGGAGCTGTTTTTT	CSAAGTAPNTGELFF
TRBV4-3	many	.	TRBJ2-1	TGCGCCAGCAGCCAAGGGTCTAGATACAATGAGCAGTTCTTC	CASSQGSRYNEQFF
TRBV20-1	few	.	TRBJ1-6	TGCAGTGTCAACCCAGGGAACGTCTCACCCCTCCACTTT	CSVNPGNVSPLHF
TRBV7-9	many	.	TRBJ2-1	TGTGCCAGCAGCTTCGGTGGGGGCCAGTGGTATGAGCAGTTCTTC	CASSFGGGQWYEQFF
TRBV11-2	many	.	TRBJ2-3	TGTGCCAGCAGCTTAGGTAGAAGGTTGTATTTT	CASSLGRRLYF
TRBV20-1	.	.	TRBJ2-1	TGCAGTCCGAGCCCCCGCCAGGACAATGAGCAGTTCTTC	CSPSPRQDNEQFF
TRBV7-2	many	.	TRBJ2-1	TGTGCCAGCAGCCGTCGAGTAAGCTCCTACAATGAGCAGTTCTTC	CASSRRVSSYNEQFF
TRBV5-4	.	.	TRBJ1-2	TGTGCCAGCAGCTATGACAGGTCTAACTATGGCTACACCTTC	CASSYDRSNYGYTF
TRBV9	many	.	TRBJ2-7	TGTGCCAGCAGCGTAGAAGCGGAAAACTACGAGCAGTACTTC	CASSVEAENYEQYF